The T cell receptor (beta chain) described here comes from a study of CD8+ T cells in alopecia areata. At the level of the study: Donor skin was harvested from approximately 6-12-month-old C3H/HeJ mice with spontaneous alopecia and grafted onto roughly 6-10-week-old female C3H/HeJ recipients. General study points: An increase in clonality over normal scalp was evident in lesional scalp, especially alopecia totalis/universalis. TCR sharing across patients was less clear than in mice, possibly HLA-related.

Sorting used CD4, CD8alpha, NKG2D, NKG2ACE and other markers on pooled cutaneous lymph node cells. As to this clone: Its antigen remains unidentified. Each gene name is a mouse one. Read coverage stops 4 residues before the CDR3 terminus; the germline J gene supplies the remainder.

Reverse transcribed after extraction, RNA yielded cDNA as the sequencing template. Profiled with immunoSEQ multiplex PCR; TCRdb holds only in-frame clones, not every one. The specimen has 250,000 or so clones, none found just once. The germline CDR1 and CDR2 sequences are MSHET and SYDVDS. The CDR3 is 15 amino acids. Trimming cost V 0 bases and J 0 bases, with 8 bases left between them. The TCR was taken from a C3H/HeJ mouse with alopecia areata. MHC haplotype of the strain: H2-k. The J gene is TRBJ1-2, the V gene TRBV29; D is ambiguous. The sequencing sample was made of CD4+ T cells sorted from a lymph node. The CDR3 DNA, read in part, is TGTGCTAGCAGTTTATCGCCAGGAACAAACTCC. Translating gives CASSLSPGTNS. The whole CDR3 protein reads CASSLSPGTNSDYTF. The full variable domain, rest sourced from reference TRBV29 and TRBJ1-2, is DMKVTQMPRYLIKRMGENVLLECGQDMSHETMYWYRQDPGLGLQLIYISYDVDSNSEGDIPKGYRVSRKKREHFSLILDSAKTNQTSVYFCASSLSPGTNSDYTFGSGTRLLVI.